The sequence of this T cell receptor beta chain was determined in a study of CD8 T cells in ankylosing spondylitis. Study outcomes and limitations: CD8+ cells made up the disease-linked clones, which were relatively rare in peripheral blood. Past studies reported some motif variants in reactive arthritis synovial fluid and blood. Several highly homologous variants made up a TCR beta motif, and this motif appeared characteristic of ankylosing spondylitis blood.

This clonotype has a handful of counts. The antigen is undetermined. Quantitative 5'-RACE with molecular barcodes produced the TCR beta libraries. A single record per CDR3 protein comes from TCRdb applying MiXCR to the 5' RACE reads. The sample yields 400,000 or so distinct CDR3 sequences, roughly 26% seen once. The material sequenced was blood, either unsorted or a sorted T cell fraction (not recorded which). This clonotype was sampled from a male donor with ankylosing spondylitis.

This CDR3 reads CASSPSAGGLSSGNTIYF. CDR3 nucleotide sequence: TGCGCCAGCAGCCCATCGGCAGGGGGGCTCAGCTCTGGAAACACCATATATTTT. The chain couples TRBV5-1 to TRBJ1-3; the match to TRBD1 covers 7 bases. The length of the CDR3 is 18 residues. The germline gives CDR1 SGHRS, CDR2 YFSETQ. With 4 bases clipped from V and 0 bases from J, the junction kept 13 bases outside the gene matches. Based on the CDR3 plus reference TRBV5-1 and TRBJ1-3, the full variable domain is KAGVTQTPRYLIKTRGQQVTLSCSPISGHRSVSWYQQTPGQGLQFLFEYFSETQRNKGNFPGRFSGRQFSNSRSEMNVSTLELGDSALYLCASSPSAGGLSSGNTIYFGEGSWLTVV.